This TCR beta chain was captured by sequencing in a study of blood T cell repertoires in COVID-19 (dated by TCRdb to the early 2020s). For the study in its entirety: Collaborator samples came from the United States, Italy and Spain and covered acute and convalescent phases of COVID-19. The repertoires were released in a freely available public database meant as a resource for research on the immune response to SARS-CoV-2. HLA class I and class II types, where available, came from metadata supplied by the sample provider rather than from assay-based typing. Nearly every sample came with metadata listing a de-identified subject ID, COVID-19 status, age in years and sex. Samples were obtained from the ongoing ImmuneRACE study (first 160 participants) and from 1,254 subjects provided by 6 global collaborators. Subjects who had been exposed to COVID-19, were actively infected with it, or had recovered from it provided the deeply sampled blood TCRbeta repertoires that made up the dataset. The material from the prospective study consisted of cDNA or gDNA derived from T cells, B-cell-depleted T cells, or PBMCs. Study-level results and caveats: The quantity of clinical and demographic metadata differed by source and by participant and was supplied without curation.

Worth noting for this clone: Its antigen specificity is not known. No much larger clonotype is one base removed from it; base qualities were not supplied.

Whole blood was collected in K2EDTA tubes by collaborating institutions according to the institutions' own protocols. Collaborator samples were shipped for TCRbeta analysis as frozen whole blood, isolated PBMCs, or DNA extracted from either sample type. The immunoSEQ Assay, a bias-controlled multiplex PCR, was used to amplify TCRbeta CDR3 regions from genomic DNA. Concerning the study's data processing: The number of nucleated cells in each sample was estimated by amplification of reference gene primers within the assay. To quantify the absolute abundance of each unique TCRbeta CDR3 rearrangement, sequence reads were collapsed and filtered. For each sample, productive Simpson clonality was calculated by taking the square root of Simpson's diversity index across productive rearrangements. TCRdb took over this immuneACCESS table, retaining in-frame rearrangements with V and J assigned. Such tables are incomplete; in checked studies, under half of the missing clones stem from an unresolved V gene, and the remainder is unexplained. That table is the source of V, J and clone size, and D and trimming were worked out from the DNA. The sample table holds fewer than 250,000 clones, of which 65% to 85% were seen once. About 7.4% of the sample goes to the ten largest clones.

The germline V gene (reference sequence) provides CDR1 MNHEY and CDR2 SMNVEV. Trimming at the junction amounts to 4 bases on V and 0 bases on J, and the germline ends lie 6 bases apart. Including cysteine and phenylalanine, the CDR3 has 14 amino acids. The kept DNA is CDR3 alone, 42 bases in frame from the first base. The V and J genes are TRBV27 and TRBJ2-2; no D gene call is confident. The clonotype was recovered from a woman aged 45-65 years with acute or convalescent COVID-19. The sample taken for sequencing was peripheral blood. The CDR3 protein is CASSWAANTGELFF. In nucleotide form, the sequence is TGTGCCAGCAGTTGGGCAGCGAACACCGGGGAGCTGTTTTTT.